The clone carrying this T cell receptor (beta chain) was seen a few times. Antigen: not known. V lost 1 base and J 9 bases, leaving 10 bases between the germline ends. The CDR3 length is 13 residues. Per the germline V gene, CDR1 is SEHNR and CDR2 is FQNEAQ (reference sequence). The data were taken from a study of blood T cells in healthy people across ages. Primers used in a second PCR of about 7 to 12 cycles were a sample-barcoded 5' primer and a J-beta primer mix. Each single sample gave us at least 2.5 million CDR3-containing paired-end reads. MiXCR, applied by TCRdb to the 5' RACE reads, yields one record per CDR3 protein. The repertoire includes 650,000 to 1,000,000 distinct CDR3 sequences, about 45% of them detected once, and 15% to 20% sits in the top ten. Notes on the study in general: Calculation of diversity from one million T cells yielded estimates considered to be underestimates. Leaving the PBMCs unsorted stopped any conclusive comparison of naive versus antigen-experienced cells.

Donation came from healthy Caucasian individuals in Russia who were aged roughly 6 to 95. The J gene is TRBJ2-1, the V gene TRBV7-9, with D unresolved. This sequence was found in an elderly man in good health. The sample comprised blood. This CDR3 reads CASSLEAHSEQFF. The DNA for the CDR3 is TGTGCCAGCAGCTTAGAGGCCCATAGTGAGCAGTTCTTC.